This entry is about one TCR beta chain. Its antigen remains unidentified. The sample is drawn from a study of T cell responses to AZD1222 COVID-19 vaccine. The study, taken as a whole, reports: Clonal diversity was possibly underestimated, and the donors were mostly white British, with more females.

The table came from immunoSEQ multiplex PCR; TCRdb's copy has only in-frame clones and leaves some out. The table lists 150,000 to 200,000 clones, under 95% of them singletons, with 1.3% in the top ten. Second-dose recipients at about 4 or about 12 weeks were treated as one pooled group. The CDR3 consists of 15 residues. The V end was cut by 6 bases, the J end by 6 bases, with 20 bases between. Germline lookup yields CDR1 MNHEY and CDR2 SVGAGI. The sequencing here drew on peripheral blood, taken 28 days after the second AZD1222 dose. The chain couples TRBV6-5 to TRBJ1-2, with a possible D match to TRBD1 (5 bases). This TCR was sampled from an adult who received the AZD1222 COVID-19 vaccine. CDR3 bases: TGTGCCAGCAGCGTCCATATCAGGGAAGGAGATGGCTACACCTTC. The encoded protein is CASSVHIREGDGYTF.